This TCR beta chain was obtained from a study of blood T cell repertoires in COVID-19. Study details: Samples representing acute and convalescent COVID-19 were sourced from the United States, Italy and Spain.

Cohort assignment relied on participant-reported clinical history. This clone occurred a few times. CDR3 size: 15 residues. Germline assignment: CDR1 SGHDT and CDR2 YYEEEE. Unmatched junction bases numbered 6, after V lost 4 bases and J lost 2 bases. The repertoire was sequenced with immunoSEQ multiplex PCR; TCRdb's copy has only in-frame clones and lacks some. The sample lists 150,000 to 200,000 clones, more than 75% occurring once. The clonotype was recovered from a woman aged 45 to 65 who had recovered from COVID-19. Sequencing input: PBMCs or T cells enriched from blood (not recorded which). The V call is TRBV5-6, the J call TRBJ2-7, with 10 bases that match TRBD1. The CDR3 nucleotides are TGTGCCAGCAGCCCGGTAGGACAGGGGGCCTACGAGCAGTACTTC. Protein product: CASSPVGQGAYEQYF.